This T cell receptor beta chain is from a study of T-cell memory formation after mild COVID-19. Overall study context: For the most part, TCR clusters were specific to one donor. Findings and caveats of the study: Clones shrinking from day 15 to 85 showed even CD4/CD8 mixes; later expanders tilted CD4+. Those CD4+ clones that contracted were mainly in CM and EM (CD8+ ones in EMRA).

Using constant-segment primers, 5'RACE produced TCR alpha and TCR beta cDNA libraries carrying sample barcodes and UMIs. Via MiXCR, TCRdb re-called the 5' RACE reads, giving one row per CDR3 protein. The table includes more than 120,000 distinct CDR3 sequences, approximately 6% detected once. In germline, CDR1 is SGHRS, CDR2 YFSETQ. With V trimmed by 5 bases and J by 6 bases, 13 bases remained unmatched. This CDR3 has 16 residues. The table lists this clonotype with many counts. The antigen remains undetermined. The receptor comes from an adult woman who had mild COVID-19 (a few samples of this study predate the infection). Cell type and time point are not known. Sequencing was carried out using PBMCs or a T cell subset sorted from them (not recorded which). V is TRBV5-1 and J is TRBJ2-3; 9 nucleotides line up with TRBD2. CDR3 DNA sequence: TGCGCCAGCAGGCCGTCAGCGGGGGGTGCCGGGGATACGCAGTATTTT. Translating gives CASRPSAGGAGDTQYF.